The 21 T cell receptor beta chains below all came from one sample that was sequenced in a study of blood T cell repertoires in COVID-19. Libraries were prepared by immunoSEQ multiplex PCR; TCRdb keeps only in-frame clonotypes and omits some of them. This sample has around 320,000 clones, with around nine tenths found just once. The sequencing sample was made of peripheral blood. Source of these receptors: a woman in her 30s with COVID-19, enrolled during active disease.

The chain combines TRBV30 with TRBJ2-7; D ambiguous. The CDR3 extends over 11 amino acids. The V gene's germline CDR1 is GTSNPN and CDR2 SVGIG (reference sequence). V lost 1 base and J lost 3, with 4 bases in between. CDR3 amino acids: CAWSAVYEQYF. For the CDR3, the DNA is TGTGCCTGGAGTGCGGTCTACGAGCAGTACTTC. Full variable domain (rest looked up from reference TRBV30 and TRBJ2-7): SQTIHQWPATLVQPVGSPLSLECTVEGTSNPNLYWYRQAAGRGLQLLFYSVGIGQISSEVPQNLSASRPQDRQFILSSKKLLLSDSGFYLCAWSAVYEQYFGPGTRLTVT.

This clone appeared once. CDR3 loop: CASSHYRSFGQETQYF. CDR3 bases: TGTGCCAGCAGCCACTATAGATCTTTCGGGCAAGAGACCCAGTACTTC. The J gene is TRBJ2-5, the V gene TRBV3-1 (or the pseudogene TRBV3-2), with D unclear. The V end was cut by 3 bases, the J end by 2 bases, with 16 bases between. The germline V gene has CDR1 LGHDT and CDR2 YNNKEL (reference sequence). CDR3 length: 16 residues.

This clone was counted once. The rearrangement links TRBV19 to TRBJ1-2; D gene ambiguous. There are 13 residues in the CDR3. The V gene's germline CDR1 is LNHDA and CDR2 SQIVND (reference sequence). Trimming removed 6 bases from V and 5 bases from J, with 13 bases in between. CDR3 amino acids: CASSSPGSYGYTF. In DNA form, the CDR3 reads TGTGCCAGTAGCTCTCCCGGGAGTTATGGCTACACCTTC. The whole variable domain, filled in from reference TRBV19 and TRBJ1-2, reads DGGITQSPKYLFRKEGQNVTLSCEQNLNHDAMYWYRQDPGQGLRLIYYSQIVNDFQKGDIAEGYSVSREKKESFPLTVTSAQKNPTAFYLCASSSPGSYGYTFGSGTRLTVV.

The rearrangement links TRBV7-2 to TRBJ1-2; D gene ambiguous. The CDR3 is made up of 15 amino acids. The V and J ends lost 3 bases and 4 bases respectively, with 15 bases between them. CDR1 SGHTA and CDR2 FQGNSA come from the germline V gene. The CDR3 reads CASSFGETKTYGYTF. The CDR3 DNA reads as TGTGCCAGCAGCTTTGGGGAGACAAAAACCTATGGCTACACCTTC.

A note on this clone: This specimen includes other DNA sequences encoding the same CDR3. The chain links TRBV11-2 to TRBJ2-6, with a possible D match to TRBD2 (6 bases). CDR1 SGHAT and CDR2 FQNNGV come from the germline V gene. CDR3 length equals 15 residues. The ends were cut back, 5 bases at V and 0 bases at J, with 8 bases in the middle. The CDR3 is CASSPGGSGANVLTF. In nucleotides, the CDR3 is TGTGCCAGCAGCCCCGGGGGCTCTGGGGCCAACGTCCTGACTTTC.

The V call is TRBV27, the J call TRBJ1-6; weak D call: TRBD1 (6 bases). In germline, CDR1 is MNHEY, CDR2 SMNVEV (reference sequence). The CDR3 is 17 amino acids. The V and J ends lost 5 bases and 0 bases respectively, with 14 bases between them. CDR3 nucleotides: TGTGCCAGCAGTCTCGGGGGGGGCCCCTCCTATAATTCACCCCTCCACTTT. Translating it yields CASSLGGGPSYNSPLHF.

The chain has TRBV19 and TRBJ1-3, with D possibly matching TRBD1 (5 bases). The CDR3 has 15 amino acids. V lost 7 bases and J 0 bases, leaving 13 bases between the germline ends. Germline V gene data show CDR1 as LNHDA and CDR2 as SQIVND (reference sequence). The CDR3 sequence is CASKRQLLSGNTIYF. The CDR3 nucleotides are TGTGCCAGTAAACGACAGCTACTCTCTGGAAACACCATATATTTT.

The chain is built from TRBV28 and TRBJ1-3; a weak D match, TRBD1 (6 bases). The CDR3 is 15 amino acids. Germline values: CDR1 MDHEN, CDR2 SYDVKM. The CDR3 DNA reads TGTGCTGTTTCTCCGGGACACGCGTATGGAAACACCATATATTTT. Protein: CAVSPGHAYGNTIYF.

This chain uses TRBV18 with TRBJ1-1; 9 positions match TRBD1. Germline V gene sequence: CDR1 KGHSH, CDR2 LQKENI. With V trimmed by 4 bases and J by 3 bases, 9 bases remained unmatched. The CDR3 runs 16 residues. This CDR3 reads CASSRRDRVGDTEAFF. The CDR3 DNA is TGTGCCAGCTCACGCCGGGACAGGGTAGGGGACACTGAAGCTTTCTTT.

As DNA, the CDR3 is TGTGCCAGCATGGTCAGGGGGCAAAGTGAAAAACTGTTTTTT. Its translation is CASMVRGQSEKLFF. The chain combines TRBV2 with TRBJ1-4; 8 positions agree with TRBD1. The ends lost 7 bases at V and 7 bases at J; junction bases unmatched: 8. The CDR3 extends over 14 amino acids. Germline-derived CDR1 and CDR2 are SNHLY and FYNNEI. The variable domain in full, completed from reference TRBV2 and TRBJ1-4, reads EPEVTQTPSHQVTQMGQEVILRCVPISNHLYFYWYRQILGQKVEFLVSFYNNEISEKSEIFDDQFSVERPDGSNFTLKIRSTKLEDSAMYFCASMVRGQSEKLFFGSGTQLSVL.

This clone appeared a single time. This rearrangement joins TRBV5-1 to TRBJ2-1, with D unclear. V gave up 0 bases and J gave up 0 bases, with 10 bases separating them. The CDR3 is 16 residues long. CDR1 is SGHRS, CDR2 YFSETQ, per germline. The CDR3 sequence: CASSLAVRSSYNEQFF. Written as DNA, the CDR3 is TGCGCCAGCAGCTTGGCGGTCCGGAGCTCCTACAATGAGCAGTTCTTC.

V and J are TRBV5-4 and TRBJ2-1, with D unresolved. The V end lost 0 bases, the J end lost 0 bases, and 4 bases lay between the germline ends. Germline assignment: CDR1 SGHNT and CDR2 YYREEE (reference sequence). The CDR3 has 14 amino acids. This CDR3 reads CASSLDYSYNEQFF. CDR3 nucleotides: TGTGCCAGCAGCTTGGACTACTCCTACAATGAGCAGTTCTTC.

The CDR3 is CASSKTKFNPRDRGYEQYF. The CDR3 DNA follows: TGTGCCAGCAGCAAAACGAAATTTAACCCCCGGGACAGGGGCTACGAGCAGTACTTC. The chain uses TRBV21-1 and TRBJ2-7; the DNA was not compared with TRBD1, the D call given in the table. TRBV21-1 is classified as a pseudogene. The CDR3 spans 19 residues.

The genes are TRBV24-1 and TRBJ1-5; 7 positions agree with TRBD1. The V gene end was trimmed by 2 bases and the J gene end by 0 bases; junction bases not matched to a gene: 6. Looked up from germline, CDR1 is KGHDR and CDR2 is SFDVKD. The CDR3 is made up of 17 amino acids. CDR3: CATSDSRRGPSNQPQHF. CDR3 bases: TGTGCCACCAGTGATTCGAGGAGGGGGCCTAGCAATCAGCCCCAGCATTTT.

The CDR3 spells CASSLGFRGGDTQYF. CDR3 nucleotides: TGTGCCAGCAGCCTTGGGTTCAGAGGCGGGGATACGCAGTATTTT. The chain joins TRBV7-2 to TRBJ2-3, with a possible D match to TRBD2 (5 bases). Deletions cut 5 bases from V and 6 bases from J, with 18 bases between. Germline assignment: CDR1 SGHTA and CDR2 FQGNSA. The CDR3 is made up of 15 amino acids.

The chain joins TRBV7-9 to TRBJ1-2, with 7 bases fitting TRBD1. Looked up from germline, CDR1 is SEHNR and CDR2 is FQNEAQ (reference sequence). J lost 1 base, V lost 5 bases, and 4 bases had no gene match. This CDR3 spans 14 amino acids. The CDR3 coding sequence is TGTGCCAGCAGCCCAGGGGGATTTAACTATGGCTACACCTTC. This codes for CASSPGGFNYGYTF. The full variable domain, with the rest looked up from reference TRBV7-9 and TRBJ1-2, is DTGVSQNPRHKITKRGQNVTFRCDPISEHNRLYWYRQTLGQGPEFLTYFQNEAQLEKSRLLSDRFSAERPKGSFSTLEIQRTEQGDSAMYLCASSPGGFNYGYTFGSGTRLTVV.

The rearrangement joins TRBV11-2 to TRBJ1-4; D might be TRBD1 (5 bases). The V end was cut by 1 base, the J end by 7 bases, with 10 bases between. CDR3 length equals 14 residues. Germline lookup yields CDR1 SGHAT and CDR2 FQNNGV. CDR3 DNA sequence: TGTGCCAGCAGCTTAGGAGGAGGGACTGAAAAACTGTTTTTT. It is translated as CASSLGGGTEKLFF.

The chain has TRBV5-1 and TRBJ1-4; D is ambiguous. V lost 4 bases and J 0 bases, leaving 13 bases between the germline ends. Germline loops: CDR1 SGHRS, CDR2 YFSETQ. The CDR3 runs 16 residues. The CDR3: CASSQGGLATNEKLFF. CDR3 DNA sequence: TGCGCCAGCAGCCAAGGCGGCCTCGCAACTAATGAAAAACTGTTTTTT.

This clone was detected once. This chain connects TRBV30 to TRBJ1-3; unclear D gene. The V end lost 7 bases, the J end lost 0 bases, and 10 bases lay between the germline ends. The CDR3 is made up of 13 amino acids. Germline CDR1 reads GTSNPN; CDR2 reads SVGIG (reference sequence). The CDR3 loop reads CALTRSSGNTIYF. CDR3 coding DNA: TGTGCCTTAACGCGGAGCTCTGGAAACACCATATATTTT. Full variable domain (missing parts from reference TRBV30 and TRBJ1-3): SQTIHQWPATLVQPVGSPLSLECTVEGTSNPNLYWYRQAAGRGLQLLFYSVGIGQISSEVPQNLSASRPQDRQFILSSKKLLLSDSGFYLCALTRSSGNTIYFGEGSWLTVV.

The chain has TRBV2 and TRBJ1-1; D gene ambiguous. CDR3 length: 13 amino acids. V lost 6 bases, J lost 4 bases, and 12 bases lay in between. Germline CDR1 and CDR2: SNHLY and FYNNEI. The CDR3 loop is CASSPARSTEAFF. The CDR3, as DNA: TGTGCCAGCAGCCCCGCGAGGAGCACTGAAGCTTTCTTT.

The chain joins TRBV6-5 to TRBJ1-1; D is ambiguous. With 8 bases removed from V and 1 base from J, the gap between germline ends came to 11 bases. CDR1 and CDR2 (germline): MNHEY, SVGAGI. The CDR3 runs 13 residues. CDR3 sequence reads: CASLYTGNTEAFF. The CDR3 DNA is TGTGCCAGCCTGTACACGGGGAACACTGAAGCTTTCTTT.